This T cell receptor (beta chain) was captured in a study of blood T cell repertoires in COVID-19. Study information: T cells, B-cell-depleted T cells, or PBMCs provided the cDNA or gDNA that served as material.

The CDR3 is made up of 13 amino acids. Germline-derived CDR1 and CDR2 are MNHEY and SVGEGT. The V end lost 3 bases, the J end lost 5 bases, and 8 bases lay between the germline ends. Sequenced by immunoSEQ multiplex PCR; TCRdb stores in-frame clones only, minus some. This sample has approximately 29,000 clones, with approximately 88% found just once. The sequenced sample was peripheral blood. This TCR derives from a man between 70 and 80 years old with active COVID-19. The V gene is TRBV6-2 or TRBV6-3, the J gene TRBJ1-5; D gene uncertain. For the CDR3, the DNA is TGTGCCAGCAGTTATTGGGGAGATCAGCCCCAGCATTTT. Translating it yields CASSYWGDQPQHF.